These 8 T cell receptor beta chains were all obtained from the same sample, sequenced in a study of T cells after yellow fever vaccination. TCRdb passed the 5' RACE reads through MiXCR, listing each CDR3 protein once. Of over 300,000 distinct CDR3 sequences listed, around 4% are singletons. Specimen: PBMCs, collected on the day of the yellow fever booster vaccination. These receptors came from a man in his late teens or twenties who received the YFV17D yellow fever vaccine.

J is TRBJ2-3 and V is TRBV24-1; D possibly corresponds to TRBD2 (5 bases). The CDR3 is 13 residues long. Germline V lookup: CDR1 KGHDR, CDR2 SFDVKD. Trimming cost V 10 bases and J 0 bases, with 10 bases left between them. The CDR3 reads CATGEESTDTQYF. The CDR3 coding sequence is TGTGCCACGGGAGAGGAGAGCACAGATACGCAGTATTTT.

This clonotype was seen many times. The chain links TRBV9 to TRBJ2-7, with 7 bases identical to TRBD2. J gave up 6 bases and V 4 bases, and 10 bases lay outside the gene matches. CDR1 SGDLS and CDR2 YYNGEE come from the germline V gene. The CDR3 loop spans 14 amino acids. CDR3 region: CASSPGGGTPEQYF. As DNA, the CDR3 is TGTGCCAGCAGCCCCGGCGGGGGTACCCCCGAGCAGTACTTC.

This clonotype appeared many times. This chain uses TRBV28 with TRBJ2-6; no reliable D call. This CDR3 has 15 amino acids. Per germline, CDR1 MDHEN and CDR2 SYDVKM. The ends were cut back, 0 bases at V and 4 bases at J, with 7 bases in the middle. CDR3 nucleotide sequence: TGTGCCAGCAGTTTATGGGTCTCCGGGGCCAACGTCCTGACTTTC. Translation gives CASSLWVSGANVLTF.

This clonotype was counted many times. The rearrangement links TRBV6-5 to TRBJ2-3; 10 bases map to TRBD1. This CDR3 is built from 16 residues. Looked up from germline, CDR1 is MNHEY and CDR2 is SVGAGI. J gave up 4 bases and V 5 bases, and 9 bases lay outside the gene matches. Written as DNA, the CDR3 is TGTGCCAGCAGTAAACAGCCGGGACAGGGGTCAGATACGCAGTATTTT. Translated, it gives CASSKQPGQGSDTQYF.

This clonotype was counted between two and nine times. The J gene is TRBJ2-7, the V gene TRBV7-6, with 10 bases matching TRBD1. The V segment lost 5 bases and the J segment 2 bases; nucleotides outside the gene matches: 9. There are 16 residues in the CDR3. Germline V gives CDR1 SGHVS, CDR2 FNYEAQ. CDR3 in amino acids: CASSRDRGGSPYEQYF. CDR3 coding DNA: TGTGCCAGCAGCAGGGACAGGGGAGGATCACCCTACGAGCAGTACTTC.

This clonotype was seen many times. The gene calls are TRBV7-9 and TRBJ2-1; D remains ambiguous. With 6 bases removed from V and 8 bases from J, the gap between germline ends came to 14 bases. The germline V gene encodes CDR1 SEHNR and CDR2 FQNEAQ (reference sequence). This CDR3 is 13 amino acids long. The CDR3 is CASSSSTPDEQFF. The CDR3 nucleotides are TGTGCCAGCAGTTCCTCCACCCCCGATGAGCAGTTCTTC. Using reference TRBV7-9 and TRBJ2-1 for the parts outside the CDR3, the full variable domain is DTGVSQNPRHKITKRGQNVTFRCDPISEHNRLYWYRQTLGQGPEFLTYFQNEAQLEKSRLLSDRFSAERPKGSFSTLEIQRTEQGDSAMYLCASSSSTPDEQFFGPGTRLTVL.

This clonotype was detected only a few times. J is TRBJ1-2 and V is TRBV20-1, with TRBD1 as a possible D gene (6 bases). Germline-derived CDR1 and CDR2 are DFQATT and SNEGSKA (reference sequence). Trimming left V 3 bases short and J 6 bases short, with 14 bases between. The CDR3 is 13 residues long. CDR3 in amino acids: CSASGEGGHGYTF. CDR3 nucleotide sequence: TGCAGTGCTAGTGGGGAGGGGGGCCATGGCTACACCTTC.

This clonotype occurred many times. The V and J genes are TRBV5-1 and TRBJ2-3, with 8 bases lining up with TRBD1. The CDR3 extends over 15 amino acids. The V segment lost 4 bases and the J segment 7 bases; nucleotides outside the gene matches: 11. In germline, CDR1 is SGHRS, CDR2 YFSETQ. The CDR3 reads CASSPTQGAPNTQYF. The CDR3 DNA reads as TGCGCCAGCAGCCCGACGCAGGGGGCGCCGAATACGCAGTATTTT.